Here is one TCR beta chain with its context. Its target antigen remains unknown. No clone much larger than this one lies a single base away; base qualities are absent. This sample was included in a study of T-cell memory formation after mild COVID-19 (dated by TCRdb to 2020 to 2023). In terms of the full investigation: TCR sequence clusters from the two donors were largely donor specific. In a couple of donors, T-cell clones that expanded and contracted after mild COVID-19 were followed by sequencing TCRalpha and TCRbeta repertoires longitudinally. The cohort comprised two young, previously healthy adult volunteers, one female and one male. Overall study outcomes, separate from this receptor: The study included only a couple of mild cases, and larger cohorts that include severe cases with pre-infection samples were judged to be necessary. Some responding clones were detected in pre-infection memory, suggesting pre-existing cross-reactive memory T cells joined the SARS-CoV-2 response. The second-wave clones that peaked on day 37 were not confirmed to be SARS-CoV-2 specific. Clones contracting from day 15 to 85 had balanced CD4/CD8 phenotypes, while a second wave expanding from day 15 to 37 was biased towards CD4+. Contracting CD4+ clones were found mainly in CM and EM memory subsets, while CD8+ clones were enriched in EMRA.

The CDR3 starts with the cysteine, ends with the phenylalanine, and has 13 residues. Only the CDR3 DNA stays, 39 bases, in frame from base 1. The germline V gene specifies SGHRS as CDR1 and YFSETQ as CDR2. V is shortened by 6 bases, J by 5 bases, and the region joining them spans 15 bases. Ficoll-Paque density gradient centrifugation was used to isolate PBMCs. The sequencing machine was an Illumina NovaSeq 6000. TCRalpha and TCRbeta cDNA libraries were constructed by 5'RACE with constant-segment primers, with sample barcodes and unique molecular identifiers being introduced. RNA was extracted from every sample with Trizol reagent. Libraries were amplified in two PCR steps, with a second sample barcode and Illumina TruSeq adapters added in the second step. Libraries were sequenced on an Illumina NovaSeq with 2 x 150 bp paired-end reads. The published analysis was carried out like this. The reads were demultiplexed and collapsed into UMI-guided consensus sequences using migec v1.2.7. With mixcr v2.1.11, UMI consensuses were aligned to TRA and TRB V and J templates and assembled into clonotypes. A clonotype was counted as expanded or contracted only if both edgeR and NoisET called the change significant, with noise models trained on biological replicates. For edgeR calls, the thresholds were a false discovery rate-adjusted p below 0.01 and a log2 fold-change of 1. As an exploratory analysis of dynamics, max-normalized trajectories of the 1000 most abundant clonotypes were examined by PCA with hierarchical clustering. Each responding clone was given a CD4 or CD8 phenotype based on the CD4+ and CD8+ repertoires, which had been sequenced separately. TCRdb reprocessing: public reads trimmed at Q25 with fastp, clones called with MiXCR, in-frame beta chains kept. CDR3 protein duplicates are merged, each entry listing the most common genes and DNA. These V and J calls are TCRdb output, not the study's own analysis. The sample table records fewer than 450,000 distinct CDR3 sequences; 21% of these occur just once. The ten largest clones represent approximately 12% of the sample.

This sequence was found in an adult woman who had mild COVID-19 (a few samples of this study predate the infection). The sample titles of this study are shuffled in the database, so cell type and time point are left out; the donor was told from shared clones. Sequenced input: PBMCs or a T cell subset sorted from them (not recorded which). The chain was built from TRBV5-1 and TRBJ2-7; a weak D assignment points to TRBD2 (5 bases agree). The base sequence is TGCGCCAGCATGTCGGACCTCGGGGACGAGCAGTACTTC. This is translated as CASMSDLGDEQYF. The CDR3 plus the reference TRBV5-1 and TRBJ2-7 genes for the other parts give the full variable domain: KAGVTQTPRYLIKTRGQQVTLSCSPISGHRSVSWYQQTPGQGLQFLFEYFSETQRNKGNFPGRFSGRQFSNSRSEMNVSTLELGDSALYLCASMSDLGDEQYFGPGTRLTVT.